This T cell receptor beta chain originates from a study of blood T cell repertoires in COVID-19. About the research overall: Italy, Spain and the United States were the sources of the convalescent and acute COVID-19 samples. Sample material is recorded as cDNA or gDNA derived from T cells, B-cell-depleted T cells, or PBMCs.

With V trimmed by 5 bases and J by 8 bases, 8 bases remained unmatched. The CDR3 totals 15 residues. CDR1 is LNHDA and CDR2 is SQIVND in the germline V gene (reference sequence). In the source study's methods: Reference gene primer amplification gave estimated nucleated cell counts. This table comes from immunoSEQ multiplex PCR, and its TCRdb copy is limited to in-frame clones, with some not included. V, J and clone size are those of that table, while D and trimming were read from the DNA. Of roughly 29,000 clones listed, approximately 93% are singletons. The V gene is TRBV19, the J gene TRBJ1-6; the match to TRBD1 covers 8 bases. Specimen: peripheral blood. The TCR originated in a woman aged 70-85 years with COVID-19, enrolled during active disease. CDR3 nucleotide sequence: TGTGCCAGTAGTCCACTAGACAGGGGTGATTCACCCCTCCACTTT. Its translation: CASSPLDRGDSPLHF.